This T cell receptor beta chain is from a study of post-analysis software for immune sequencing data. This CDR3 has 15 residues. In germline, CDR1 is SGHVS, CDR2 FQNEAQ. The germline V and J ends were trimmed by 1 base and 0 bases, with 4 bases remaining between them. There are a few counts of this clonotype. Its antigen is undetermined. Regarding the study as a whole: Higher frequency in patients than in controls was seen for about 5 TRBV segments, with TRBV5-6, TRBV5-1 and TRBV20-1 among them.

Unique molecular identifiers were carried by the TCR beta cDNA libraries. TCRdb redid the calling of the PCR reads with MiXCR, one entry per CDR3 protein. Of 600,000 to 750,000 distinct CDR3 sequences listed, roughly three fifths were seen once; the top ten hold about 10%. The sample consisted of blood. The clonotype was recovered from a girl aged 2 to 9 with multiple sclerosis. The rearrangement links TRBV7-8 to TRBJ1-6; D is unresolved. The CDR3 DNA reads TGTGCCAGCAGCTTAGAGAGCTCCTATAATTCACCCCTCCACTTT. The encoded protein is CASSLESSYNSPLHF.